Shown below are 2 T cell receptor beta chains from a single sample sequenced in a study of lymphopenia after photon versus proton radiotherapy. Here immunoSEQ multiplex PCR was the method, and the copy in TCRdb shows in-frame clones only, minus some. The table has under 25,000 clones, approximately 81% seen once; the top ten hold about 19%. This material consisted of peripheral blood, taken from a patient treated with photon-based radiotherapy. These receptors were taken from a man in his fifties or sixties with pancreatic cancer.

The chain has TRBV4-1 and TRBJ2-1, with 7 bases that match TRBD2. Germline CDR1 reads MGHRA; CDR2 reads YSYEKL. The CDR3 runs to 16 residues. V was pared by 1 base and J by 10 bases, with 13 bases of the junction left unmatched. CDR3 DNA sequence: TGCGCCAGCAGCCAAGCGGCTAGCGGTGCCCCCACAGAGCAGTTCTTC. As protein: CASSQAASGAPTEQFF.

The CDR3, as DNA: TGTGCCAGCAGTGAAAACCGACAGGGGATAAGAGGCTACACCTTC. Its protein product is CASSENRQGIRGYTF. The chain recombines TRBV2 with TRBJ1-2, with 8 bases matching TRBD1. The germline gives CDR1 SNHLY, CDR2 FYNNEI. J was trimmed by 8 bases and V by 2 bases; bases with no gene match: 10. This CDR3 spans 15 amino acids.